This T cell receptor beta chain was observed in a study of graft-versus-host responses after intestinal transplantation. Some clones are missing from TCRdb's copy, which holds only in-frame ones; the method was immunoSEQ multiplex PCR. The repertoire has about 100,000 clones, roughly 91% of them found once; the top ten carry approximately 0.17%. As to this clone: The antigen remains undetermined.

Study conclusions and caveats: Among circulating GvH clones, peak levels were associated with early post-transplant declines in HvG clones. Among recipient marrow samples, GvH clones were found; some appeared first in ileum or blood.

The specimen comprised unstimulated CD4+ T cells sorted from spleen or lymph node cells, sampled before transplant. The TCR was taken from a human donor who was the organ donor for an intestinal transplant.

CDR3 nucleotide sequence: TGCAGCGTTGGGGGCAGGGTGGTAGGCTACACCTTC. Translation: CSVGGRVVGYTF. J is TRBJ1-2 and V is TRBV29-1; D perhaps matches TRBD1 (5 bases). Germline V CDR1 and CDR2: SQVTM, ANQGSEA. V was trimmed by 4 bases and J by 8 bases, leaving 14 bases between them. The CDR3 has 12 residues.